The 27 T cell receptor beta chains below all came from one sample that was sequenced in a study of blood T cell repertoires in COVID-19. The data were produced by immunoSEQ multiplex PCR, yet TCRdb's version contains in-frame clones alone and is incomplete. The data contain a few hundred thousand clones, 86% of them seen just once; the ten biggest clones take up 3.5% to 4%. The sample comprised PBMCs or T cells enriched from blood (not recorded which). These TCRs come from a woman in her thirties or forties with acute COVID-19.

The chain couples TRBV27 to TRBJ2-1, with TRBD2 matching over 15 bases. The V gene end was trimmed by 11 bases and the J gene end by 9 bases; junction bases not matched to a gene: 20. Germline V CDR1 and CDR2: MNHEY, SMNVEV (reference sequence). CDR3 length: 18 residues. DNA of the CDR3: TGTGCCTGCGCGGGGGCACCCGGGACTAGCGGGAGGTACGGTGAGCAGTTCTTC. Amino acids: CACAGAPGTSGRYGEQFF.

This clone was recorded a few times. J is TRBJ1-6 and V is TRBV6-5; 7 nucleotides agree with TRBD1. V lost 0 bases and J lost 7; bases outside the gene matches: 6. Looked up from germline, CDR1 is MNHEY and CDR2 is SVGAGI. The CDR3 has 16 residues. This CDR3 reads CASSYSGRGYNSPLHF. CDR3 in DNA: TGTGCCAGCAGTTACTCGGGCAGGGGGTACAATTCACCCCTCCACTTT.

A remark on this clone: A junction end diverges from the germline sequence, so it may reflect a read error. V and J are TRBV5-1 and TRBJ1-1; weak D call: TRBD1 (5 bases). Germline V gives CDR1 SGHRS, CDR2 YFSETQ. The CDR3 contains 12 residues. CDR3 sequence (DNA): TGCGCCAGCAGGGCAGGGAACGCTGAAGCTTTCTTT. Protein sequence: CASRAGNAEAFF. Full variable domain (rest looked up from reference TRBV5-1 and TRBJ1-1): KAGVTQTPRYLIKTRGQQVTLSCSPISGHRSVSWYQQTPGQGLQFLFEYFSETQRNKGNFPGRFSGRQFSNSRSEMNVSTLELGDSALYLCASRAGNAEAFFGQGTRLTVV.

This rearrangement joins TRBV13 to TRBJ2-3, with TRBD2 as a possible D gene (5 bases). The CDR3 is 15 residues long. Trimming removed 1 base from V and 4 bases from J, with 12 bases in between. Germline CDR1 is PRHDT and CDR2 is FYEKMQ (reference sequence). This CDR3 reads CASSLVMGVPDTQYF. The CDR3 DNA reads TGTGCCAGCAGCTTAGTGATGGGAGTGCCAGATACGCAGTATTTT. The full variable domain, completed using reference TRBV13 and TRBJ2-3, is AAGVIQSPRHLIKEKRETATLKCYPIPRHDTVYWYQQGPGQDPQFLISFYEKMQSDKGSIPDRFSAQQFSDYHSELNMSSLELGDSALYFCASSLVMGVPDTQYFGPGTRLTVL.

The chain combines TRBV6-6 with TRBJ1-2; D possibly corresponds to TRBD1 (5 bases). Germline V gene lookup returns CDR1 MNHNY and CDR2 SVGAGI (reference sequence). V dropped 1 base and J dropped 7 bases, with 10 bases sitting between them. The CDR3 sequence is 13 residues long. The CDR3 nucleotides are TGTGCCAGCAGTTACTGGGAGGGGCGTGGCTACACCTTC. This encodes CASSYWEGRGYTF.

The V call is TRBV4-3, the J call TRBJ2-3; 13 bases map to TRBD2. The V gene end was trimmed by 2 bases and the J gene end by 4 bases; junction bases not matched to a gene: 9. CDR1 LGHNA and CDR2 YSLEER come from the germline V gene. The CDR3 covers 18 residues. The DNA for the CDR3 is TGCGCCAGCAGCCAAACTAGCGGGAGGGCCAGGCTCGCAGATACGCAGTATTTT. This gives the protein CASSQTSGRARLADTQYF.

The rearrangement links TRBV2 to TRBJ1-5; maybe TRBD1 (6 bases). The CDR3 is 14 amino acids. The V end was cut by 4 bases, the J end by 4 bases, with 11 bases between. In germline, CDR1 is SNHLY, CDR2 FYNNEI. CDR3 sequence: CASSAQGGNQPQHF. CDR3 coding DNA: TGTGCCAGCAGTGCACAGGGAGGGAATCAGCCCCAGCATTTT.

V gene TRBV11-2 combines with J gene TRBJ2-2, with D possibly TRBD2 on 6 matching bases. From germline, CDR1 is SGHAT and CDR2 FQNNGV. V dropped 4 bases and J dropped 0 bases, with 12 bases sitting between them. The CDR3 spans 16 residues. The CDR3 nucleotides read TGTGCCAGCAGCTCGGGGGTTAGCTCGAACACCGGGGAGCTGTTTTTT. Its protein product is CASSSGVSSNTGELFF.

V gene TRBV28 combines with J gene TRBJ1-5; 9 nucleotides agree with TRBD1. The ends lost 5 bases at V and 3 bases at J; junction bases unmatched: 11. This CDR3 comprises 17 residues. The germline gives CDR1 MDHEN, CDR2 SYDVKM. CDR3 region: CASSPGTGRGTNQPQHF. The CDR3 region has the DNA TGTGCCAGCAGTCCCGGGACAGGGCGGGGGACCAATCAGCCCCAGCATTTT.

V gene TRBV27 combines with J gene TRBJ2-1; D may be TRBD2 (5 bases). CDR1 is MNHEY and CDR2 is SMNVEV in the germline V gene (reference sequence). Trimming removed 6 bases at V and 5 bases at J, with 11 bases between. This CDR3 contains 13 residues. In nucleotides, the CDR3 is TGTGCCAGCAGACTAGTAGGTCACAATGAGCAGTTCTTC. The encoded protein is CASRLVGHNEQFF.

The chain uses TRBV27 and TRBJ2-7, with 9 bases matching TRBD1. The V segment lost 1 base and the J segment 6 bases; nucleotides outside the gene matches: 7. Germline assignment: CDR1 MNHEY and CDR2 SMNVEV (reference sequence). The CDR3 has 15 amino acids. CDR3 protein: CASSLYGTGQIEQYF. CDR3 sequence (DNA): TGTGCCAGCAGTTTATACGGGACAGGGCAAATCGAGCAGTACTTC.

The chain employs TRBV7-9 and TRBJ1-5; TRBD1 matches at 9 bases. This CDR3 is built from 15 residues. Germline V gene sequence: CDR1 SEHNR, CDR2 FQNEAQ (reference sequence). Losses at the gene ends were 5 bases for V and 6 bases for J; bases not matched to a gene: 8. CDR3 in DNA: TGTGCCAGCAGCCGGGGGGACAGGGATCGTCAGCCCCAGCATTTT. This encodes CASSRGDRDRQPQHF.

The gene calls are TRBV5-1 and TRBJ1-1; tentative D call: TRBD1 (5 bases). The CDR3 covers 16 residues. Germline V gives CDR1 SGHRS, CDR2 YFSETQ. V dropped 0 bases and J dropped 1 base, with 13 bases sitting between them. The CDR3: CASSLVGGRENTEAFF. CDR3 bases: TGCGCCAGCAGCTTGGTCGGGGGGAGGGAGAACACTGAAGCTTTCTTT.

The chain combines TRBV3-1 (or the pseudogene TRBV3-2) with TRBJ2-4, with a tentative D call TRBD1 (6 bases). The CDR3 extends over 14 amino acids. In germline, CDR1 is LGHDT, CDR2 YNNKEL (reference sequence). Trimming cost V 7 bases and J 7 bases, with 17 bases left between them. The CDR3 loop is CASTPGAGVNIQYF. CDR3 in DNA: TGTGCCAGCACCCCAGGGGCAGGGGTTAACATTCAGTACTTC.

The CDR3 coding sequence is TGTGCCAGCAAGGAGACTAGCGGGAGAGATGAGCAGTTCTTC. It is translated as CASKETSGRDEQFF. The V call is TRBV2, the J call TRBJ2-1, with 12 bases lining up with TRBD2. Germline CDR1 SNHLY, CDR2 FYNNEI. CDR3 size: 14 residues. After removal of 7 bases from V and 8 bases from J, the junction contained 6 bases not matched to a gene.

The chain employs TRBV29-1 and TRBJ2-2, with 7 bases aligning to TRBD2. Germline CDR1 and CDR2: SQVTM and ANQGSEA. Trimming at V came to 7 bases and at J to 5 bases, leaving 10 bases not matched to a gene. The CDR3 is 14 residues long. This CDR3 is CSALLASRTGELFF. CDR3 nucleotides: TGCAGCGCCCTACTAGCGTCCAGGACCGGGGAGCTGTTTTTT.

This clone came up once. The gene calls are TRBV10-2 and TRBJ2-2, with D possibly being TRBD1 (6 bases). In germline, CDR1 is WSHSY, CDR2 SAAADI. The CDR3 covers 14 residues. Trimming shortened V by 7 bases and J by 2 bases, and 11 bases separated the two germline ends. As DNA, the CDR3 is TGCGCCAGCAAGAGACAGGAAAACACCGGGGAGCTGTTTTTT. It translates to CASKRQENTGELFF.

The rearrangement links TRBV14 to TRBJ1-1, with D hard to call. The V gene's germline CDR1 is SGHDN and CDR2 FVKESK. The CDR3 is 13 residues long. V shed 5 bases and J shed 1 base, with 8 bases lying between them. The DNA of the CDR3 is TGTGCCAGCAGCTATACAAGGAACACTGAAGCTTTCTTT. Translating gives CASSYTRNTEAFF.

In its sample, this clone was seen a few times. The chain joins TRBV18 to TRBJ1-1, with 9 positions matching TRBD1. This CDR3 comprises 15 residues. With 5 bases clipped from V and 0 bases from J, the junction kept 4 bases outside the gene matches. CDR1 is KGHSH and CDR2 is LQKENI in the germline V gene. CDR3 sequence reads: CASSVGQGLNTEAFF. CDR3 DNA: TGTGCCAGCTCAGTAGGACAGGGGCTGAACACTGAAGCTTTCTTT.

To note about this clone: This sample also contains other DNA sequences that code for the same CDR3. V gene TRBV28 combines with J gene TRBJ2-5; the D gene is possibly TRBD1 (5 bases). Germline lookup yields CDR1 MDHEN and CDR2 SYDVKM. The CDR3 has 13 residues. V lost 6 bases, J lost 5 bases, and 13 bases lay in between. CDR3 region: CASRPRAQETQYF. The CDR3 DNA reads TGTGCCAGCAGGCCCAGGGCCCAGGAGACCCAGTACTTC.

The chain recombines TRBV11-3 with TRBJ1-1; a weak D match, TRBD1 (6 bases). V lost 5 bases to trimming and J lost 1 base, with 14 bases between them. This CDR3 contains 15 residues. Per the germline V gene, CDR1 is SGHNT and CDR2 is YENEEA. CDR3 residues: CASSASGTRNTEAFF. CDR3 DNA: TGTGCCAGCAGCGCATCCGGGACACGGAACACTGAAGCTTTCTTT. Complete variable domain (other parts from reference TRBV11-3 and TRBJ1-1): EAGVVQSPRYKIIEKKQPVAFWCNPISGHNTLYWYLQNLGQGPELLIRYENEEAVDDSQLPKDRFSAERLKGVDSTLKIQPAELGDSAVYLCASSASGTRNTEAFFGQGTRLTVV.

The V and J genes are TRBV20-1 and TRBJ2-3; D unclear. The CDR3 has 11 residues. Deletions cut 5 bases from V and 11 bases from J, with 14 bases between. Germline lookup yields CDR1 DFQATT and CDR2 SNEGSKA (reference sequence). The CDR3 region has the DNA TGCAGTGCTGAACTCCCCCCGAGGCAGTATTTT. It encodes CSAELPPRQYF.

This clone was seen a few times. The chain links TRBV10-2 to TRBJ2-7; D perhaps matches TRBD1 (6 bases). Trimming shortened V by 9 bases and J by 0 bases, and 12 bases separated the two germline ends. The CDR3 loop spans 13 amino acids. Per germline, CDR1 WSHSY and CDR2 SAAADI. For the CDR3, the DNA is TGCGCCAGTGGGGGCAGCAACTCCTACGAGCAGTACTTC. Translated: CASGGSNSYEQYF.

This clone was found once. The genes are TRBV7-8 and TRBJ1-2; 12 bases map to TRBD1. V trimming: 5 bases; J trimming: 4 bases; junction bases outside the gene matches: 8. CDR3 length: 16 residues. Per the germline V gene, CDR1 is SGHVS and CDR2 is FQNEAQ. The CDR3 DNA follows: TGTGCCAGCAGCCATGTAGGGACAGGGGGCCGCTATGGCTACACCTTC. This translates into CASSHVGTGGRYGYTF.

In its sample, this clone was seen a few times. V and J are TRBV19 and TRBJ2-7, with TRBD1 as a possible D gene (6 bases). The CDR3 runs 13 residues. Germline loops: CDR1 LNHDA, CDR2 SQIVND (reference sequence). V gave up 10 bases and J gave up 2 bases, with 15 bases separating them. The CDR3 here is CATAWGQTYEQYF. The DNA for the CDR3 is TGTGCCACCGCGTGGGGGCAAACCTACGAGCAGTACTTC.

The gene calls are TRBV15 and TRBJ2-7; TRBD1 matches 9 bases. CDR1 and CDR2 from the germline V gene are LNHNV and YYDKDF (reference sequence). V lost 5 bases to trimming and J lost 4 bases; unmatched junction nucleotides: 6. The CDR3 covers 14 residues. The CDR3 nucleotides read TGTGCCACCAGCCCCGGGACAGGGAATTACGAGCAGTACTTC. Amino acids: CATSPGTGNYEQYF. Full variable domain (remainder filled in from reference TRBV15 and TRBJ2-7): DAMVIQNPRYQVTQFGKPVTLSCSQTLNHNVMYWYQQKSSQAPKLLFHYYDKDFNNEADTPDNFQSRRPNTSFCFLDIRSPGLGDTAMYLCATSPGTGNYEQYFGPGTRLTVT.

V gene TRBV16 combines with J gene TRBJ1-1; possibly TRBD1 for D (5 bases). Germline V gene data show CDR1 as KGHSY and CDR2 as FQNENV. Trimming cost V 2 bases and J 0 bases, with 10 bases left between them. CDR3 length equals 15 residues. This CDR3 reads CASSQTGVMNTEAFF. The CDR3 DNA reads as TGTGCCAGCAGCCAAACAGGAGTCATGAACACTGAAGCTTTCTTT.